This TCR beta chain was recorded in a study of T cells in tumors after PD-1 blockade. This table comes from immunoSEQ multiplex PCR, and its TCRdb copy is limited to in-frame clones, with some not included. Found here are around 35,000 clones, around 73% of them singletons; the top ten hold approximately 40%. The CDR3 is made up of 14 amino acids. Germline CDR1 and CDR2: MNHEY and SMNVEV (reference sequence). The V end lost 5 bases, the J end lost 6 bases, and 13 bases lay between the germline ends. The V call is TRBV27, the J call TRBJ2-2, with D possibly matching TRBD2 (5 bases). This clonotype originated in a human donor with basal cell carcinoma. The starting material was PBMCs, obtained after anti-PD-1 treatment. The CDR3 region has the DNA TGTGCCAGCAGTGTCGCCGGGGTTCCCGGGGAGCTGTTTTTT. This sequence encodes CASSVAGVPGELFF.